This T cell receptor (beta chain) emerged from a study of blood T cells in healthy people across ages (dated by TCRdb to between 2014 and 2017). For the wider study: Template switching captured roughly one uniquely barcoded TCR beta cDNA molecule per two T cells in model experiments. To track age-related changes in TCR beta repertoire diversity, the study relied on deep sequencing normalized with unique cDNA molecular identifiers. Four age groups were formed from the donors: young (average approximately 15 years), middle-aged (approximately 42), aged (62) and long-lived (approximately 80). To avoid experimental bias, donors of different ages were randomly spread across the sequencing lanes. The study analyzed two additional independent replicas of 1 million unique cDNA reads from the same blood draw for two donors, one aged 18 to 30 and one aged 80 or older. The paper's findings and limits, for the study overall: The percentage of naive T cells measured by flow cytometry correlated strongly with observed TCR beta diversity. Observed TCR beta diversity per million T cells fell roughly linearly with age, and a significant reduction was already apparent by age around 44. Because profiling used bulk unsorted PBMCs, naive and antigen-experienced compartments could not be compared conclusively. Because donor CMV infection status was unknown, age-related changes in expanded clonotypes were potentially confounded. The long-lived group showed more naive CD4+ T cells, fewer expanded clones and increased TCR diversity than the aged group, suggesting age selection. Estimates of total diversity based on one million sequenced T cells were considered lower bounds and underestimates.

After removal of 1 base from V and 5 bases from J, the junction retains 6 bases not matched to a gene. The CDR1 and CDR2 encoded by the germline V gene are MNHEY and SVGAGI. Inclusive of the bounding cysteine and phenylalanine, the CDR3 is 15 residues long. This entry keeps only the CDR3 DNA: 45 bases, framed from base 1. In regard to this clonotype: What antigen it recognizes has not been identified. Per-base quality was not reported, and no clone a single base away is much larger than it.

Libraries were built with 5' RACE. Sequencing was carried out with an Illumina HiSeq 2500. A second PCR of 7 to 11 cycles was run with a J-beta primer mix and a sample-barcoded 5' primer. A template-switch 5' adaptor carrying 12 random nucleotides introduced a unique molecular identifier onto each TCR beta cDNA molecule. Each sample yielded at least 2.5 million CDR3-containing paired-end reads. All of the RNA was converted into first-strand cDNA using the Mint cDNA synthesis kit, with a TRBC-specific oligonucleotide serving as the primer. After uracil-DNA glycosylase treatment, a first 18-cycle PCR used universal primers M1SS and BC2_uni_R on all cDNA. The source study handled its data this way. Each sample was normalized by randomly selecting 1 million high-quality reads, each carrying a distinct molecular identifier. Instead of being binned into consensus sequences, reads with shared molecular identifiers were discarded. MiTCR, set to a Q25 quality threshold and the strictest error-elimination algorithm, was used for CDR3 identification, clonotype clustering and error correction. A nonparametric unseen species model with Euler transformation was used to estimate lower-bound total TCR beta diversity. Through fastp at Q25 and MiXCR, TCRdb rebuilt clones from the public reads, retaining in-frame beta chains. Identical CDR3 protein sequences are pooled into one entry, listed with their most common genes and DNA. The V and J calls, along with clone size, are taken from TCRdb and not from the paper's own processing. The sample records about 730,000 distinct CDR3 sequences, approximately 43% of which are singletons. More than 20% of the sample is taken by the ten largest.

The approximately 39 donors, aged roughly 6 to 95 years, were systemically healthy Caucasian individuals from Russia. Around 10 milliliters of peripheral blood were drawn from each donor into EDTA-treated Vacutainer tubes. Ficoll-Paque density-gradient centrifugation was used to isolate PBMCs, with at least 7 million per sample. Trizol reagent was used to extract total RNA from PBMCs, with at least 5.5 micrograms per sample. For every donor, flow cytometry on a PBMC aliquot measured the percentage of naive CD45RAhigh/CD27high T cells. The chain was built from TRBV6-5 and TRBJ2-7, and TRBD1 matches 9 of the central bases. The sequence derives from a woman aged 60-75 years in good health. Sequencing was done on a sample of blood. In nucleotide form, the sequence is TGTGCCAGCAGTTACTTACAGGGGGCTCAAAACGAGCAGTACTTC. Translation gives CASSYLQGAQNEQYF.